This T cell receptor (beta chain) derives from a study of T cells in Graves' hyperthyroidism and ophthalmopathy. Turning to the study itself: Peripheral blood sampling occurred at initial diagnosis, before any treatment.

Amplification targeted TCR beta CDR3 regions from RNA transcripts. A set of HTBI primers served as the primers for a first-round RT-PCR of the TCR CDR3. TCRdb re-analysed the multiplex PCR reads in MiXCR, keeping a single row per CDR3 protein. This table holds around 300,000 distinct CDR3 sequences, approximately 15% found once. Study-level results: A median 6.5 months before onset, the model predicted ophthalmopathy. Most clonotypes expanded in the thyroid (above 0.001) were also present in blood.

This CDR3 spans 15 amino acids. Germline values: CDR1 LGHDT, CDR2 YNNKEL (reference sequence). The V end lost 0 bases, the J end lost 0 bases, and 9 bases lay between the germline ends. This clonotype came up a few times. Its specificity is unknown. The chain uses TRBV3-1 and TRBJ2-7; D remains unclear. This TCR derives from a woman in her 30s with Graves' hyperthyroidism. Sample: blood. The CDR3 spells CASSQDHRTSYEQYF. Here the CDR3 DNA reads TGTGCCAGCAGCCAAGATCATCGGACCTCCTACGAGCAGTACTTC.